This TCR beta chain emerged from a study of T-cell reconstitution after alpha-beta-depleted transplantation in children. Unique molecular identifiers were used to barcode this TCRbeta library. TCRdb reprocessed the PCR reads with MiXCR, giving one entry per CDR3 protein. Of about 980,000 distinct CDR3 sequences in the sample, roughly 31% were seen once. Points from the study as a whole: A year had passed since transplant, and T-cell counts and diversity by then came mostly from newly produced T cells. Expanded graft clones numbering several hundred reportedly gave rise to alpha-beta T cells about two months after transplant. The study traced high day-60 TCRbeta diversity in some patients to surviving recipient T cells and thymic progenitors.

With regard to this clonotype: The target antigen is unknown.

The material sequenced was PBMCs, mostly from graft donor cells, taken 360 days after TCRalphabeta/CD19-depleted stem cell transplant. This clonotype originated in a boy less than two years old who had a stem cell transplant for SCID, so the T cells may come from the graft donor.

DNA for the CDR3: TGTGCCAGCAGTTTCACACCCCCGGGACTAGTAGCCAAAAACATTCAGTACTTC. Encoded protein: CASSFTPPGLVAKNIQYF. V usage is TRBV27 and J usage is TRBJ2-4; 8 bases match TRBD2. The CDR3 sequence is 18 residues long. CDR1 is MNHEY, CDR2 SMNVEV, per germline (reference sequence). With V trimmed by 3 bases and J by 0 bases, 10 bases remained unmatched.